This is a list of T cell receptor beta chains from one sample in a study of beta chain features in type 1 diabetes. The repertoire was sequenced with immunoSEQ multiplex PCR; TCRdb's copy has only in-frame clones and lacks some. The sample lists under 500,000 clones; 25% to 35% were seen once. What was sequenced was naive CD4+ T cells from blood. The receptors stem from a man between 18 and 35 years old in good health. Each CDR3 is given with its conserved first and last residue. The D gene is left open where the match is weak. Expanded clones are given a class, and other clones once, few, many or no size at all.

d_gene,v_gene,abundance,j_gene,CDR3nt,CDR3aa
TRBD2,TRBV27,.,TRBJ2-1,TGTGCCAGCAGTCCAGGACTAGCGGGGATCTTCGGGCAGTTCTTC,CASSPGLAGIFGQFF
.,TRBV5-4,few,TRBJ2-5,TGTGCCAGCAGCCGCGACAGGCTAGAGACCCAGTACTTC,CASSRDRLETQYF
.,TRBV5-1,.,TRBJ2-5,TGCGCCAGCAGTCCGACAGTAGGAGAGACCCAGTACTTC,CASSPTVGETQYF
.,TRBV4-3,.,TRBJ2-3,TGCGCCAGCAGCCAAGATTCGTATAGCACAGATACGCAGTATTTT,CASSQDSYSTDTQYF
.,TRBV7-2,few,TRBJ2-1,TGTGCCAGCAGCCGTGGACTTACGTACAATGAGCAGTTCTTC,CASSRGLTYNEQFF
.,TRBV7-2,.,TRBJ2-7,TGTGCCAGCAGTTTTGACAGAAAAGCCTACGAGCAGTACTTC,CASSFDRKAYEQYF
TRBD2,TRBV7-6,few,TRBJ2-1,TGTGCCAGCAGCTTAGTAACGAGCGGGAGGCCCTACAATGAGCAGTTCTTC,CASSLVTSGRPYNEQFF
.,TRBV30,few,TRBJ1-2,TGTGCCTGGAGCGGGGGGCATCAGGGCTACACCTTC,CAWSGGHQGYTF
TRBD1,TRBV19,.,TRBJ2-7,TGTGCCAGTAGTATGAGCCGACAGGGTCGGGGCGAGCAGTACTTC,CASSMSRQGRGEQYF
TRBD1,TRBV29-1,few,TRBJ1-3,TGCAGCGTGGGACAGTCTGGAAACACCATATATTTT,CSVGQSGNTIYF
.,TRBV4-1,.,TRBJ2-3,TGCGCCAGCAGCCAAGGGGAAGGGAAAGATACGCAGTATTTT,CASSQGEGKDTQYF
TRBD2,TRBV7-2,once,TRBJ2-1,TGTGCCAGCAGCTCACTACCGGGACTAGCGGGAGCCAATGAGCAGTTCTTC,CASSSLPGLAGANEQFF
.,TRBV6-5,few,TRBJ1-2,TGTGCCAGCAGCTACCAGCAGGGCACCCTGCCCTATGGCTACACCTTC,CASSYQQGTLPYGYTF
TRBD2,TRBV4-2,.,TRBJ2-7,TGTGCCAGCACCTCTGAACCGAGACTAGCGGGAGGTCCTCCAAGCTACGAGCAGTACTTC,CASTSEPRLAGGPPSYEQYF
.,TRBV30,few,TRBJ2-7,TGTGCCTGGATGGACTTCTACGAGCAGTACTTC,CAWMDFYEQYF
.,TRBV7-2,.,TRBJ2-5,TGTGCCAGCAGCAGCGCTGGCCAAGAGACCCAGTACTTC,CASSSAGQETQYF
TRBD1,TRBV19,.,TRBJ2-1,TGTGCCAGCCGGGACAGGGGCGTCAATGAGCAGTTCTTC,CASRDRGVNEQFF
.,TRBV30,.,TRBJ2-7,TGTGCCTGGAGCCGAAGGACCTACGAGCAGTACTTC,CAWSRRTYEQYF
.,TRBV28,.,TRBJ2-7,TGTGCCAGCGAGGGACCCTCCTACGAGCAGTACTTC,CASEGPSYEQYF
TRBD1,TRBV10-3,.,TRBJ2-7,TGTGCCATCAGTTGGGGCACCGGGACAGGGAGCTACGAGCAGTACTTC,CAISWGTGTGSYEQYF
.,TRBV4-3,few,TRBJ2-3,TGCGCCAGCAGCCAAGAGCGCGAAATTACAGATACGCAGTATTTT,CASSQEREITDTQYF
.,TRBV7-9,.,TRBJ2-1,TGTGCCAGCAGCTTTTCGGCGGCAAGTGAGCAGTTCTTC,CASSFSAASEQFF
.,TRBV29-1,.,TRBJ2-3,TGCAGCGTCAGAGAGGGTCCAGATACGCAGTATTTT,CSVREGPDTQYF
TRBD1,TRBV7-9,.,TRBJ2-5,TGTGCCAGCAGCTCAACGGGACAGGGAGTCACCCAGTACTTC,CASSSTGQGVTQYF
TRBD2,TRBV7-9,.,TRBJ2-3,TGTGCCAGCAGCCCTGGACTAGCGGGAGGCGGCGATACGCAGTATTTT,CASSPGLAGGGDTQYF
TRBD1,TRBV27,.,TRBJ2-1,TGTGCCAGCAGTCTACGAATGGACAGGGTGGGTGAGCAGTTCTTC,CASSLRMDRVGEQFF
.,TRBV13,.,TRBJ2-2,TGTGCCAGCAGCTCCGATTCCGGGGAGCTGTTTTTT,CASSSDSGELFF
.,TRBV7-2,.,TRBJ2-1,TGTGCCAGCAGCTTAGCCCATGAGCAGTTCTTC,CASSLAHEQFF
.,TRBV5-1,once,TRBJ2-7,TGCGCCAGCAGCTTCGGCCGGGAAGGCGAGCAGTACTTC,CASSFGREGEQYF
.,TRBV30,.,TRBJ1-1,TGTGCCTGGAGAGGCCCTACGGGGCAAAGCACTGAAGCTTTCTTT,CAWRGPTGQSTEAFF
TRBD2,TRBV4-2,few,TRBJ2-1,TGTGCCAGCAGCCACTCCGGACTAGCGGGACAGAGCTCCTACAATGAGCAGTTCTTC,CASSHSGLAGQSSYNEQFF
TRBD2,TRBV30,few,TRBJ2-2,TGTGCCTGGAGGGGACTAGCGGGAGGGCCTCGGACCGGGGAGCTGTTTTTT,CAWRGLAGGPRTGELFF
.,TRBV11-2,once,TRBJ1-4,TGTGCCAGCAGCCCTCCCAGAAGGCCAGGGCTTACTCGTTTT,CASSPPRRPGLTRF
.,TRBV29-1,.,TRBJ2-2,TGCAGCGTTGGTCCAGGAAGGAAGCCCGGGGAGCTGTTTTTT,CSVGPGRKPGELFF
.,TRBV28,few,TRBJ2-5,TGTGCCAGCAGTTGGCGAGGGGAGACCCAGTACTTC,CASSWRGETQYF
.,TRBV2,.,TRBJ2-4,TGTGCCAGCAGTGGCCGCAGGGAAACCATTCAGTACTTC,CASSGRRETIQYF
TRBD1,TRBV29-1,.,TRBJ2-6,TGCAGCGTCCTCGGACAGGGAAGAAGGGCCAACGTCCTGACTTTC,CSVLGQGRRANVLTF
.,TRBV4-3,.,TRBJ1-2,TGCGCCAGCAGCCAAAGGGGTCGTTCTGGCTACACCTTC,CASSQRGRSGYTF
TRBD1,TRBV28,.,TRBJ2-3,TGTGCCAGCAGCCGGGACAGGTCCATGGATACGCAGTATTTT,CASSRDRSMDTQYF
.,TRBV18,.,TRBJ1-1,TGTGCCAGCTCACTTACAGACGTGACCACTGAAGCTTTCTTT,CASSLTDVTTEAFF
.,TRBV10-3,.,TRBJ2-2,TGTGCCATCAGTGAGTTACGACGTGGTCCGAACACCGGGGAGCTGTTTTTT,CAISELRRGPNTGELFF
.,TRBV4-3,few,TRBJ2-1,TGCGCCAGCAGCCAAGAAGGGGGGACACCCTACAATGAGCAGTTCTTC,CASSQEGGTPYNEQFF